This T cell receptor (beta chain) is drawn from a study of OX40 agonist ivuxolimab in advanced cancers. For context, the study as a whole: Ivuxolimab, which targeted the costimulatory receptor OX40 (CD134), was an agonistic, fully human IgG2 monoclonal antibody. Intravenous ivuxolimab was administered to patients every 2 weeks at six dose levels: 0.01, 0.1, 0.3, 1.5, 3 and 10 mg/kg. Of the roughly 51 dose-escalation patients, hepatocellular carcinoma was present in about 20, melanoma in roughly 15, renal cell carcinoma in 9 and head and neck cancer in 9. The dose-escalation cohort was roughly 83% male with a mean age of approximately 60 years, ranging from roughly 20 to 80. Prior anti-PD-1, anti-PD-L1 or anti-CTLA-4 therapy was permitted, and 40% of dose-escalation patients had received checkpoint inhibitors. Three dose-escalation patients achieved partial responses, one with hepatocellular carcinoma and two with cutaneous melanoma. The point of sequencing TCRbeta in the periphery was to test whether ivuxolimab changed TCR sequence diversity and drove clonal T-cell expansion. The monotherapy dose-escalation portion (N of about 50 patients) of the phase I ivuxolimab trial is reported in the paper. What the work shows at the level of the full study, not this receptor alone: Low levels of normalized T-cell clonal expansion were also seen in some patients who did not respond. Antigen specificity was not determined for the clonally expanded peripheral T cells. At doses of 0.1 to 3.0 mg/kg, clonal expansion of both CD4+ and CD8+ T cells in blood was seen between baseline and week 6. On average, CD8+ T cells showed more expanded clones than CD4+ T cells after ivuxolimab. Partial responders in the 0.1-3.0 mg/kg groups had among the lowest normalized peripheral clonal expansion, especially among CD8+ T cells.

The trial excluded patients who had a history of autoimmune disease or who were on systemic immunosuppression. Peripheral blood for TCR sequencing was collected from all dose cohorts at baseline, on cycle 4 day 1, and on cycle 7 day 1. The samples were taken from a phase I, first-in-human, multicenter, open-label dose-escalation trial of ivuxolimab. Adults with locally advanced or metastatic melanoma, renal cell, hepatocellular, or head and neck squamous cell carcinoma were enrolled in the trial. CD4+ and CD8+ T cells were sorted separately from peripheral blood before TCR sequencing. In regard to this clone: Its cognate antigen has yet to be identified. Base qualities were left out, and no much larger clone turns up one base away.

Genomic DNA was isolated from the sorted cells so that the TCRbeta CDR3 region could be sequenced. The immunoSEQ Assay was used to sequence the TCRbeta CDR3 regions. TCRdb took over this immuneACCESS table, retaining in-frame rearrangements with V and J assigned. Such tables are incomplete; in checked studies, under half of the missing clones stem from an unresolved V gene, and the remainder is unexplained. Across this sample there are 65,000 to 75,000 clones, with roughly 90% seen only once. Roughly 0.98% of the sample is held by the ten biggest clonotypes. The CDR3 numbers 13 residues from cysteine through phenylalanine. Left in the record is the CDR3 DNA by itself, 39 bases read in frame from the first base. V is reduced by 1 base and J by 2 bases, leaving a spacing of 5 bases between them. CDR1 and CDR2, looked up from the germline V gene (reference sequence), are LNHNV and YYDKDF.

The sample here was CD4+ or CD8+ T cells sorted from blood, taken in a trial of the OX40 agonist ivuxolimab. The source of this sequence is an adult with an advanced solid tumor such as melanoma, head and neck, liver or kidney cancer. This chain is built from TRBV15 and TRBJ2-5; confidence is insufficient to name the D gene. The bases are TGTGCCACCAGCAGAGTTGGTCAAGAGACCCAGTACTTC. It codes for CATSRVGQETQYF.